The 22 T cell receptor beta chains presented below share a single source sample, sequenced in a study of blood T cell repertoires in COVID-19. Profiled with immunoSEQ multiplex PCR; TCRdb holds only in-frame clones, not every one. Of over 200,000 clones listed, nearly 90% are singletons. The source material was PBMCs or T cells enriched from blood (not recorded which). All receptors come from a woman aged 25 to 39 with acute COVID-19.

This clone was recorded once. CDR3 DNA sequence: TGTGCCAGCTCCTCATGCAGGGATGTTATAACCGGGGAGCTGTTTTTT. Its protein product is CASSSCRDVITGELFF. The chain uses TRBV21-1 and TRBJ2-2; TRBD1 was called by the table and not checked on the DNA. TRBV21-1 corresponds to a pseudogene. The CDR3 is made up of 16 amino acids.

The chain couples TRBV5-5 to TRBJ2-3, with 8 bases matching TRBD2. CDR3 length equals 18 residues. Germline V gives CDR1 SGHKS, CDR2 YYEKEE (reference sequence). With 0 bases clipped from V and 3 bases from J, the junction kept 12 bases outside the gene matches. Here the CDR3 DNA reads TGTGCCAGCAGCTTGGAGGCACCGGGACTAGGGTATACAGATACGCAGTATTTT. Amino acid sequence: CASSLEAPGLGYTDTQYF.

J is TRBJ1-2 and V is TRBV5-8; 7 bases are shared with TRBD1. The CDR3 totals 15 residues. Germline V lookup: CDR1 SGHTS, CDR2 YDEGEE. V lost 4 bases, J lost 7 bases, and 13 bases stayed unmatched. The CDR3 sequence: CASSLRQGTYFGYTF. In DNA, the CDR3 is TGTGCCAGCAGCCTCAGACAGGGTACCTATTTTGGCTACACCTTC.

The chain has TRBV5-1 and TRBJ2-1; 7 bases are a match to TRBD1. The CDR3 spans 15 residues. Germline CDR1 is SGHRS and CDR2 is YFSETQ. With V trimmed by 4 bases and J by 0 bases, 4 bases remained unmatched. Written as DNA, the CDR3 is TGCGCCAGCAGCGAGACAGGGAGCTCCTACAATGAGCAGTTCTTC. Translation gives CASSETGSSYNEQFF.

V and J are TRBV7-8 and TRBJ1-1; 7 bases match TRBD1. This CDR3 has 14 amino acids. The germline V gene has CDR1 SGHVS and CDR2 FQNEAQ. With V trimmed by 5 bases and J by 1 base, 4 bases remained unmatched. CDR3 DNA: TGTGCCAGCAGCCCAAACAGGGGGAACACTGAAGCTTTCTTT. Its protein is CASSPNRGNTEAFF.

This clone was seen only a few times. DNA of the CDR3: TGTGCCAGCAGCCAGGGGGCCCACCCTAATGAAAAACTGTTTTTT. Amino acid sequence: CASSQGAHPNEKLFF. The rearrangement uses TRBV5-6 and TRBJ1-4; 8 bases align to TRBD1. Trimming took 4 bases from V and 3 from J; bases not matched to a gene: 5. The CDR3 runs to 15 residues. Germline values: CDR1 SGHDT, CDR2 YYEEEE. Supplemented by reference TRBV5-6 and TRBJ1-4, the full variable domain reads DAGVTQSPTHLIKTRGQQVTLRCSPKSGHDTVSWYQQALGQGPQFIFQYYEEEERQRGNFPDRFSGHQFPNYSSELNVNALLLGDSALYLCASSQGAHPNEKLFFGSGTQLSVL.

The chain employs TRBV30 and TRBJ2-7; TRBD1 might be the D (6 bases). This CDR3 has 12 amino acids. The germline V gene encodes CDR1 GTSNPN and CDR2 SVGIG (reference sequence). Trimming took 2 bases from V and 1 from J, leaving 6 bases between them. The CDR3 nucleotides read TGTGCCTGGAGTCAGGGGTCCTACGAGCAGTACTTC. Translated, it gives CAWSQGSYEQYF.

The chain links TRBV27 to TRBJ2-2; 7 nucleotides line up with TRBD1. V shed 5 bases and J 4 bases; nucleotides not matched to a gene: 7. The germline V gene encodes CDR1 MNHEY and CDR2 SMNVEV (reference sequence). The CDR3 sequence is 15 residues long. The CDR3: CASSKGGVGTGELFF. The CDR3 DNA reads as TGTGCCAGCAGTAAAGGGGGCGTCGGCACCGGGGAGCTGTTTTTT.

This sequence joins TRBV11-2 and TRBJ2-2; maybe TRBD1 (6 bases). Per the germline V gene, CDR1 is SGHAT and CDR2 is FQNNGV. Trimming stripped 5 bases from V and 1 base from J, with 14 bases between. The CDR3 sequence is 16 residues long. The CDR3 region is CASSLTWDKNTGELFF. The CDR3 nucleotides are TGTGCCAGCAGCCTCACCTGGGACAAGAACACCGGGGAGCTGTTTTTT.

This clone was counted once. The chain combines TRBV20-1 with TRBJ1-2, with D possibly TRBD1 on 5 matching bases. Germline loops: CDR1 DFQATT, CDR2 SNEGSKA (reference sequence). V lost 7 bases to trimming and J lost 3 bases, with 9 bases between them. This CDR3 region has 11 residues. The CDR3 here is CSGRGDYGYTF. The CDR3 coding sequence is TGCAGTGGGCGGGGGGACTATGGCTACACCTTC.

The V gene is TRBV15, the J gene TRBJ1-4, with D tentatively TRBD1 (6 bases). Trimming pared 3 bases from V and 0 bases from J, leaving 8 bases between. The CDR3 spans 15 residues. CDR1 LNHNV and CDR2 YYDKDF come from the germline V gene (reference sequence). The CDR3 region is CATSRPGATNEKLFF. CDR3 nucleotide sequence: TGTGCCACCAGCAGGCCAGGGGCAACTAATGAAAAACTGTTTTTT.

The J gene is TRBJ1-4, the V gene TRBV9, with D possibly TRBD1 on 5 matching bases. Per the germline V gene, CDR1 is SGDLS and CDR2 is YYNGEE. The CDR3 is 16 amino acids. V lost 2 bases and J 5 bases, leaving 16 bases between the germline ends. This chain's CDR3 is CASSVGALGPNEKLFF. The CDR3, as DNA: TGTGCCAGCAGCGTTGGGGCCTTGGGCCCAAATGAAAAACTGTTTTTT.

The table lists this clone with a few counts. V gene TRBV5-6 combines with J gene TRBJ1-2; D is possibly TRBD1 (6 bases). Germline values: CDR1 SGHDT, CDR2 YYEEEE. The CDR3 consists of 16 residues. Trimming took off 3 bases at V and 5 bases at J, with 20 bases between the two ends. The CDR3 DNA is TGTGCCAGCAGCTCCCAACAGGGTTGGGTAGGGTATGGCTACACCTTC. Amino acid sequence: CASSSQQGWVGYGYTF.

The rearrangement uses TRBV27 and TRBJ1-2, with D tentatively TRBD1 (6 bases). Germline V gene lookup returns CDR1 MNHEY and CDR2 SMNVEV (reference sequence). CDR3 length: 12 residues. Trimming pared 6 bases from V and 7 bases from J, leaving 12 bases between. As DNA, the CDR3 is TGTGCCAGCAGATGGGGGACAAGTGGCTACACCTTC. Translating it yields CASRWGTSGYTF.

The V call is TRBV5-6, the J call TRBJ1-2, with D tentatively TRBD1 (5 bases). Trimming shortened V by 6 bases and J by 5 bases, and 20 bases separated the two germline ends. Per the germline V gene, CDR1 is SGHDT and CDR2 is YYEEEE. This CDR3 spans 15 amino acids. The CDR3 region is CASTTEAGRIYGYTF. The CDR3 DNA reads as TGTGCCAGCACCACCGAGGCGGGGCGCATTTATGGCTACACCTTC.

V is TRBV30 and J is TRBJ1-6; no reliable D call. V gave up 4 bases and J gave up 1 base, with 14 bases separating them. Germline loops: CDR1 GTSNPN, CDR2 SVGIG (reference sequence). CDR3 size: 16 residues. The CDR3 protein is CAWNRELGSYNSPLHF. For the CDR3, the DNA is TGTGCCTGGAATCGGGAGTTGGGATCCTATAATTCACCCCTCCACTTT.

The chain carries TRBV30 and TRBJ2-1; TRBD2 aligns across 8 bases. V dropped 5 bases and J dropped 8; count of bases not matched to a gene: 8. Germline loops: CDR1 GTSNPN, CDR2 SVGIG (reference sequence). This CDR3 contains 13 residues. CDR3: CAWGGGRSDEQFF. The CDR3 region has the DNA TGTGCCTGGGGAGGCGGGAGGAGCGATGAGCAGTTCTTC.

The J gene is TRBJ2-7, the V gene TRBV9, with 7 positions matching TRBD1. From germline, CDR1 is SGDLS and CDR2 YYNGEE. The junction had 11 bases not matched to a gene; V was cut back by 4 bases and J by 4 bases. The CDR3 loop spans 15 amino acids. CDR3 loop: CASSPEGGSKYEQYF. DNA of the CDR3: TGTGCCAGCAGCCCCGAAGGGGGCTCCAAATACGAGCAGTACTTC.

The rearrangement uses TRBV28 and TRBJ2-5; D is possibly TRBD1 (6 bases). The germline V gene has CDR1 MDHEN and CDR2 SYDVKM. This CDR3 contains 16 residues. Deletions cut 2 bases from V and 4 bases from J, with 17 bases between. The CDR3 nucleotides read TGTGCCAGCAGTTTACTCGAAGGGACACTGGGAGAGACCCAGTACTTC. Residues: CASSLLEGTLGETQYF.

This clone was observed a handful of times. The V call is TRBV2, the J call TRBJ2-3; no definite D call. CDR3 size: 14 residues. Germline V gives CDR1 SNHLY, CDR2 FYNNEI. The V end was cut by 2 bases, the J end by 2 bases, with 8 bases between. The CDR3 sequence: CASSEQAFTDTQYF. DNA of the CDR3: TGTGCCAGCAGTGAACAAGCATTCACAGATACGCAGTATTTT.

This rearrangement joins TRBV12-2 to TRBJ1-2; the table calls TRBD1, which could not be checked here. TRBV12-2 is termed a pseudogene. The CDR3 length is 18 residues. The CDR3 is CASPSLWTGLNPSYGYTF. The CDR3 region has the DNA TGTGCAAGTCCCTCACTCTGGACAGGGTTGAACCCTAGCTATGGCTACACCTTC.

The chain employs TRBV6-5 and TRBJ1-1; D gene ambiguous. Per germline, CDR1 MNHEY and CDR2 SVGAGI. The CDR3 sequence is 16 residues long. The V end was cut by 2 bases, the J end by 1 base, with 14 bases between. The CDR3 DNA follows: TGTGCCAGCAGTTACGTGTTTACTCGATGGAACACTGAAGCTTTCTTT. It yields the protein CASSYVFTRWNTEAFF.